These 27 T cell receptor beta chains were all obtained from the same sample, sequenced in a study of blood T cell repertoires in COVID-19. TCRdb's copy holds only in-frame clones and misses some; the assay was immunoSEQ multiplex PCR. The table includes 200,000 to 250,000 clones, 81% detected once. The source material was PBMCs or T cells enriched from blood (not recorded which). The source is a woman aged 50 to 65 with acute COVID-19.

V and J are TRBV9 and TRBJ2-6; D gene ambiguous. The CDR3 is 15 residues long. V was cut by 0 bases and J by 2 bases, with 6 bases left in between. Germline-derived CDR1 and CDR2 are SGDLS and YYNGEE. Written as DNA, the CDR3 is TGTGCCAGCAGCGTAGAGCGAACTGGGGCCAACGTCCTGACTTTC. This encodes CASSVERTGANVLTF.

The sample holds a few counts of this clone. CDR3 DNA sequence: TGCGCCAGCAGCTTGGAGGACAGGGCTGGCTACACCTTC. Translated, it gives CASSLEDRAGYTF. V is TRBV5-1 and J is TRBJ1-2; TRBD1 aligns across 8 bases. Germline trimming cut 0 bases from V and 7 bases from J; bases unmatched to any gene: 2. The CDR3 covers 13 residues. In germline, CDR1 is SGHRS, CDR2 YFSETQ. The variable domain in full, completed from reference TRBV5-1 and TRBJ1-2, reads KAGVTQTPRYLIKTRGQQVTLSCSPISGHRSVSWYQQTPGQGLQFLFEYFSETQRNKGNFPGRFSGRQFSNSRSEMNVSTLELGDSALYLCASSLEDRAGYTFGSGTRLTVV.

J is TRBJ2-5 and V is TRBV5-4; possible D gene TRBD2, 5 bases. This CDR3 is built from 14 residues. V shed 0 bases and J shed 5 bases, with 11 bases lying between them. CDR1 is SGHNT, CDR2 YYREEE, per germline (reference sequence). The DNA for the CDR3 is TGTGCCAGCAGCTTGGATCGGGGTTCGGAGACCCAGTACTTC. Its translation is CASSLDRGSETQYF.

V is TRBV18 and J is TRBJ2-1; 14 bases line up with TRBD2. The V segment lost 2 bases and the J segment 7 bases; nucleotides outside the gene matches: 7. This CDR3 is built from 17 residues. Germline V gives CDR1 KGHSH, CDR2 LQKENI. CDR3 region: CASSPSGLAGVSNEQFF. DNA of the CDR3: TGTGCCAGCTCACCATCGGGACTAGCGGGAGTTAGTAATGAGCAGTTCTTC. Looking up the rest from reference TRBV18 and TRBJ2-1 gives the full variable domain: NAGVMQNPRHLVRRRGQEARLRCSPMKGHSHVYWYRQLPEEGLKFMVYLQKENIIDESGMPKERFSAEFPKEGPSILRIQQVVRGDSAAYFCASSPSGLAGVSNEQFFGPGTRLTVL.

CDR3 nucleotides: TGTGCCACCAGTGATTTACCGGTAGACAGGGGGCTCTATAATTCACCCCTCCACTTT. Translating gives CATSDLPVDRGLYNSPLHF. The chain uses TRBV24-1 and TRBJ1-6; TRBD1 agrees at 10 bases. V shed 1 base and J 3 bases; nucleotides not matched to a gene: 8. CDR3 length: 19 residues. Germline assignment: CDR1 KGHDR and CDR2 SFDVKD.

With respect to this clone: Additional DNA sequences in this sample encode the identical CDR3. V is TRBV4-3 and J is TRBJ1-1, with TRBD1 as a possible D gene (5 bases). The CDR3 runs 13 residues. CDR1 LGHNA and CDR2 YSLEER come from the germline V gene. The V gene lost 2 bases and the J gene lost 1 base, with 5 bases spanning the gap. CDR3 coding DNA: TGCGCCAGCAGCCAAACAGGGAACACTGAAGCTTTCTTT. Encoded protein: CASSQTGNTEAFF.

The rearrangement joins TRBV4-1 to TRBJ2-5; D is unresolved. CDR1 is MGHRA, CDR2 YSYEKL, per germline. Trimming left V 5 bases short and J 0 bases short, with 10 bases between. The CDR3 has 14 amino acids. The CDR3 bases are TGCGCCAGCAGCAACGTCCCAGACCAAGAGACCCAGTACTTC. Amino acid sequence: CASSNVPDQETQYF.

The J gene is TRBJ1-2, the V gene TRBV20-1; unclear D gene. The CDR3 covers 9 residues. V was cut by 5 bases and J by 7 bases, with 5 bases left in between. The germline V gene encodes CDR1 DFQATT and CDR2 SNEGSKA (reference sequence). As DNA, the CDR3 is TGCAGTGCTTCAGGTGGCTACACCTTC. Its translation: CSASGGYTF.

This clone has a handful of counts. This chain joins TRBV7-9 and TRBJ1-4; 8 positions agree with TRBD1. After removal of 5 bases from V and 5 bases from J, the junction contained 4 bases not matched to a gene. Germline V gene data show CDR1 as SEHNR and CDR2 as FQNEAQ (reference sequence). The CDR3 totals 14 residues. In DNA, the CDR3 is TGTGCCAGCAGCCTGGGACAGGAGAATGAAAAACTGTTTTTT. Translated: CASSLGQENEKLFF.

V and J are TRBV4-1 and TRBJ2-7; D is undetermined. The germline V gene encodes CDR1 MGHRA and CDR2 YSYEKL. The CDR3 runs 13 residues. The V and J ends lost 2 bases and 2 bases respectively, with 7 bases between them. CDR3 amino acids: CASSQSSPYEQYF. CDR3 nucleotides: TGCGCCAGCAGCCAATCGAGCCCCTACGAGCAGTACTTC.

The V call is TRBV18, the J call TRBJ2-7, with TRBD2 as a possible D gene (6 bases). The germline CDR1 and CDR2 sequences are KGHSH and LQKENI. The ends were cut back, 8 bases at V and 6 bases at J, with 26 bases in the middle. This CDR3 contains 16 residues. CDR3 coding DNA: TGTGCCAGCACCCTTCTCCGACTAGATCGTTCGGGCGAGCAGTACTTC. Translation: CASTLLRLDRSGEQYF.

The chain joins TRBV5-1 to TRBJ1-4; tentatively, D is TRBD1 (5 bases). The CDR3 runs to 18 residues. Germline lookup yields CDR1 SGHRS and CDR2 YFSETQ. V shed 4 bases and J shed 1 base, with 20 bases lying between them. The CDR3 is CASSGTDLGGRTNEKLFF. CDR3 bases: TGCGCCAGCAGCGGAACGGACCTCGGGGGGAGAACTAATGAAAAACTGTTTTTT.

V is TRBV19 and J is TRBJ1-4; TRBD1 might be the D (6 bases). Germline V gene sequence: CDR1 LNHDA, CDR2 SQIVND (reference sequence). The CDR3 sequence is 17 residues long. Trimming stripped 9 bases from V and 5 bases from J, with 25 bases between. CDR3 coding DNA: TGTGCCAGCCGACTTACTCACACAGGGAACTTGAATGAAAAACTGTTTTTT. Translating it yields CASRLTHTGNLNEKLFF. Full variable domain (outside the CDR3, taken from reference TRBV19 and TRBJ1-4): DGGITQSPKYLFRKEGQNVTLSCEQNLNHDAMYWYRQDPGQGLRLIYYSQIVNDFQKGDIAEGYSVSREKKESFPLTVTSAQKNPTAFYLCASRLTHTGNLNEKLFFGSGTQLSVL.

This clone has more than one count but fewer than ten. The genes are TRBV2 and TRBJ2-3, with 9 bases aligning to TRBD1. In germline, CDR1 is SNHLY, CDR2 FYNNEI. V shed 6 bases and J 0 bases; nucleotides not matched to a gene: 4. This CDR3 contains 15 residues. CDR3 sequence reads: CASRTQGASTDTQYF. CDR3 nucleotides: TGTGCCAGCAGGACACAGGGGGCTAGCACAGATACGCAGTATTTT.

The V call is TRBV11-1, the J call TRBJ2-7; 8 bases fit TRBD1. This CDR3 comprises 13 residues. Germline trimming cut 4 bases from V and 9 bases from J; bases unmatched to any gene: 8. The germline CDR1 and CDR2 sequences are SGHAT and FQDESV (reference sequence). This CDR3 reads CASSSDRAGVQYF. In DNA, the CDR3 is TGTGCCAGCAGCTCGGACAGGGCCGGGGTGCAGTACTTC.

This chain links TRBV10-2 with TRBJ1-2; no firm D call. Germline lookup yields CDR1 WSHSY and CDR2 SAAADI. This CDR3 spans 13 amino acids. The V end was cut by 4 bases, the J end by 4 bases, with 10 bases between. The CDR3 DNA sequence: TGCGCCAGCAGTGTAGGAGCGTCCTATGGCTACACCTTC. It yields the protein CASSVGASYGYTF.

The sample holds one count of this clone. The chain couples TRBV18 to TRBJ2-7; 10 nucleotides align to TRBD2. Germline CDR1 is KGHSH and CDR2 is LQKENI. The ends lost 3 bases at V and 4 bases at J; junction bases unmatched: 15. This CDR3 comprises 18 residues. This CDR3 is CASSPGLYLAGVGYEQYF. For the CDR3, the DNA is TGTGCCAGCTCACCGGGACTCTACCTAGCGGGAGTAGGATACGAGCAGTACTTC.

V usage is TRBV19 and J usage is TRBJ2-2; D is possibly TRBD2 (5 bases). The CDR3 has 15 residues. In germline, CDR1 is LNHDA, CDR2 SQIVND (reference sequence). V lost 3 bases to trimming and J lost 7 bases, with 15 bases between them. The DNA for the CDR3 is TGTGCCAGTAGTATCGGGAACAGTTTGGTCGGGGAGCTGTTTTTT. It specifies CASSIGNSLVGELFF.

There are a few counts of this clone. This chain joins TRBV6-5 and TRBJ1-6; 9 positions agree with TRBD1. The CDR3 consists of 14 residues. Germline loops: CDR1 MNHEY, CDR2 SVGAGI. The J segment lost 6 bases and the V segment lost 10 bases, leaving 7 bases of the junction unmatched. CDR3 protein: CATTQGASNSPLHF. The DNA for the CDR3 is TGTGCCACCACACAGGGGGCGAGTAATTCACCCCTCCACTTT.

J is TRBJ2-2 and V is TRBV19; TRBD1 aligns across 7 bases. The germline V gene encodes CDR1 LNHDA and CDR2 SQIVND (reference sequence). This CDR3 is 16 amino acids long. Trimming at V came to 4 bases and at J to 4 bases, leaving 9 bases not matched to a gene. The CDR3 nucleotides read TGTGCCAGTAGTACGTCAGGGGGAATCGTCACCGGGGAGCTGTTTTTT. This translates into CASSTSGGIVTGELFF.

The count of this clone is one. The chain recombines TRBV24-1 with TRBJ2-3, with TRBD1 matching 8 bases. The CDR3 is 12 residues long. CDR1 and CDR2 (germline): KGHDR, SFDVKD. V shed 4 bases, J shed 10 bases, and the junction held 3 bases outside the gene matches. CDR3 residues: CATSDPGGAQYF. Written as DNA, the CDR3 is TGTGCCACCAGTGACCCAGGGGGCGCGCAGTATTTT.

The chain has TRBV5-1 and TRBJ2-1, with TRBD2 identical over 8 bases. V lost 4 bases, J lost 7 bases, and 13 bases stayed unmatched. The CDR3 length is 16 residues. Germline CDR1 reads SGHRS; CDR2 reads YFSETQ. CDR3 DNA sequence: TGCGCCAGCAGCCTGGCCAGCGGGAGAGTTGGAAATGAGCAGTTCTTC. It specifies CASSLASGRVGNEQFF.

The chain is built from TRBV28 and TRBJ1-2; no reliable D call. CDR3 length: 12 amino acids. Germline V gives CDR1 MDHEN, CDR2 SYDVKM. Trimming shortened V by 0 bases and J by 13 bases, and 12 bases separated the two germline ends. The CDR3 coding sequence is TGTGCCAGCAGTTTATGGTCCGGACTAAGCACCTTC. It translates to CASSLWSGLSTF.

The genes are TRBV3-1 (or the pseudogene TRBV3-2) and TRBJ2-1, with TRBD2 matching over 11 bases. This CDR3 has 15 amino acids. The germline gives CDR1 LGHDT, CDR2 YNNKEL (reference sequence). The J segment lost 7 bases and the V segment lost 5 bases, leaving 7 bases of the junction unmatched. CDR3 protein: CASSVAGGPRNEQFF. For the CDR3, the DNA is TGTGCCAGCAGCGTAGCGGGAGGGCCGAGGAATGAGCAGTTCTTC.

CDR3 in DNA: TGTGCCAGCAGTTCTCCCCCCGGGACAGGGGGCTTTTGCACTGAAGCTTTCTTT. Translation: CASSSPPGTGGFCTEAFF. The rearrangement joins TRBV21-1 to TRBJ1-1; TRBD1, the D gene given by the table, was not confirmed from the DNA. TRBV21-1 is a listed pseudogene. This CDR3 spans 18 amino acids.

The V call is TRBV18, the J call TRBJ2-3, with 8 bases fitting TRBD1. Trimming cost V 1 base and J 3 bases; bases outside gene matches: 0. The CDR3 has 14 amino acids. Germline values: CDR1 KGHSH, CDR2 LQKENI. CDR3 sequence (DNA): TGTGCCAGCTCACCACGACAGGGGACAGATACGCAGTATTTT. It specifies CASSPRQGTDTQYF.

The V call is TRBV4-1, the J call TRBJ2-1, with TRBD1 identical over 10 bases. The CDR3 is 16 amino acids. The germline CDR1 and CDR2 sequences are MGHRA and YSYEKL. After removal of 3 bases from V and 5 bases from J, the junction contained 7 bases not matched to a gene. For the CDR3, the DNA is TGCGCCAGCAGCCATCCTCCCGGGACAGGGGACAATGAGCAGTTCTTC. This sequence encodes CASSHPPGTGDNEQFF.